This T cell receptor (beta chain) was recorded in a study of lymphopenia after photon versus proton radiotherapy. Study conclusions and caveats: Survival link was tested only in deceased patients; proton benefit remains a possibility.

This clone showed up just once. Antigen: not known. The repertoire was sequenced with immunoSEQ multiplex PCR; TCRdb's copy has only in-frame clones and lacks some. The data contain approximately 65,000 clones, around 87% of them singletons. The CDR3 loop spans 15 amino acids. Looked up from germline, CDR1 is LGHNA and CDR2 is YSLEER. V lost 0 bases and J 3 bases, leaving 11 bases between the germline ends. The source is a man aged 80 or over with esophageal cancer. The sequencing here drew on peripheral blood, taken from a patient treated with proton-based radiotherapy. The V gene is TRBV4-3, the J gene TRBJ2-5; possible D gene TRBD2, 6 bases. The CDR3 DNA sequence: TGCGCCAGCAGCCAAGATTACCCGGGAGAAGAGACCCAGTACTTC. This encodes CASSQDYPGEETQYF.